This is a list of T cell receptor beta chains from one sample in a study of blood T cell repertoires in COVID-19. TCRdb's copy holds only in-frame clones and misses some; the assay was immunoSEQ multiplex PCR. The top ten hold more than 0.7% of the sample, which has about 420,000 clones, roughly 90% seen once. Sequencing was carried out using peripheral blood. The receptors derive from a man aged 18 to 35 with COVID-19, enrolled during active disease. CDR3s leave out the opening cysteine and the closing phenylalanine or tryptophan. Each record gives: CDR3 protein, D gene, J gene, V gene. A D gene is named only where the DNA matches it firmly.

cdr3_aa: ASSYRTSGTNNEQF
d_call: TRBD2
j_call: TRBJ2-1
v_call: TRBV7-3

cdr3_aa: ASSLTGQNYGYT
d_call: -
j_call: TRBJ1-2
v_call: TRBV5-1

cdr3_aa: AWSAVYNEQF
d_call: -
j_call: TRBJ2-1
v_call: TRBV30

cdr3_aa: ASGLTDRGMSEAF
d_call: TRBD1
j_call: TRBJ1-1
v_call: TRBV12-5

cdr3_aa: ASSYTDRGHEQF
d_call: TRBD1
j_call: TRBJ2-1
v_call: TRBV6-5

cdr3_aa: ASSQRDAGNTIY
d_call: -
j_call: TRBJ1-3
v_call: TRBV13

cdr3_aa: ASSETGASTDTQY
d_call: TRBD1
j_call: TRBJ2-3
v_call: TRBV2

cdr3_aa: ASSDLVGNSPLH
d_call: -
j_call: TRBJ1-6
v_call: TRBV6-1

cdr3_aa: ATSRDGGQYNEQF
d_call: TRBD1
j_call: TRBJ2-1
v_call: TRBV15

cdr3_aa: ASSSDTGPGGHGYT
d_call: -
j_call: TRBJ1-2
v_call: TRBV5-4